These 21 T cell receptor beta chains were sequenced from one sample in a study of T cells after yellow fever vaccination. Each CDR3 protein gets one entry after TCRdb re-called the 5' RACE reads with MiXCR. Here the sample spans some 550,000 distinct CDR3 sequences, 19% being singletons. The sample in question was PBMCs, obtained 15 days after the yellow fever booster vaccination. These TCRs come from a man in his thirties or forties who received the YFV17D yellow fever vaccine.

This clonotype came up a few times. The chain combines TRBV7-2 with TRBJ1-1, with D uncertain. Trimming cost V 3 bases and J 0 bases, with 14 bases left between them. In germline, CDR1 is SGHTA, CDR2 FQGNSA. The CDR3 consists of 16 residues. CDR3 coding DNA: TGTGCCAGCAGCTTTCTCCCAGGTTTGCTGAACACTGAAGCTTTCTTT. Translated: CASSFLPGLLNTEAFF.

The chain carries TRBV20-1 and TRBJ2-5; 8 positions agree with TRBD2. V shed 6 bases, J shed 4 bases, and the junction held 7 bases outside the gene matches. Looked up from germline, CDR1 is DFQATT and CDR2 is SNEGSKA (reference sequence). The CDR3 sequence is 13 residues long. CDR3 bases: TGCAGTGCCCCCGTCGGGAGGGTAGAGACCCAGTACTTC. It is translated as CSAPVGRVETQYF.

This clonotype was picked up a small number of times. The genes are TRBV7-2 and TRBJ2-3; 7 bases align to TRBD2. Trimming cost V 5 bases and J 6 bases; bases outside gene matches: 8. The germline V gene has CDR1 SGHTA and CDR2 FQGNSA. The CDR3 is 14 amino acids. The CDR3 here is CASSQQWGGDTQYF. CDR3 coding DNA: TGTGCCAGCAGCCAACAATGGGGAGGGGATACGCAGTATTTT.

In its sample, this clonotype was seen a few times. The chain carries TRBV15 and TRBJ2-3; 8 positions match TRBD2. CDR1 and CDR2 from the germline V gene are LNHNV and YYDKDF (reference sequence). Trimming removed 6 bases from V and 4 bases from J; junction bases left unmatched: 6. CDR3 length equals 14 residues. Written as DNA, the CDR3 is TGTGCCACCAGGAAATCGGGAGGGCCAGATACGCAGTATTTT. Encoded protein: CATRKSGGPDTQYF.

The table lists this clonotype with a few counts. The V and J genes are TRBV12-3 or TRBV12-4 and TRBJ2-1, with D hard to call. Trimming left V 4 bases short and J 6 bases short, with 10 bases between. CDR3 length equals 13 residues. The CDR3 bases are TGTGCCAGCAGTTCGACTCCTTTCAATGAGCAGTTCTTC. Protein product: CASSSTPFNEQFF.

The sample holds a few counts of this clonotype. The chain carries TRBV4-2 and TRBJ2-5; D gene unclear. V was cut by 0 bases and J by 2 bases, with 7 bases left in between. Germline V gene sequence: CDR1 LGHNA, CDR2 YNFKEQ. The CDR3 consists of 14 residues. CDR3 in DNA: TGTGCCAGCAGCCAAGAAGGTAGTCAAGAGACCCAGTACTTC. Its translation is CASSQEGSQETQYF.

The genes are TRBV6-5 and TRBJ2-2, with no clear D. The CDR3 runs to 12 residues. Germline V lookup: CDR1 MNHEY, CDR2 SVGAGI. Trimming pared 6 bases from V and 5 bases from J, leaving 7 bases between. The CDR3 reads CASRRSTGELFF. The CDR3 DNA sequence: TGTGCCAGCAGAAGAAGTACCGGGGAGCTGTTTTTT.

The rearrangement links TRBV20-1 to TRBJ2-7; 10 bases agree with TRBD2. In germline, CDR1 is DFQATT, CDR2 SNEGSKA (reference sequence). This CDR3 spans 13 amino acids. The V and J ends lost 8 bases and 4 bases, in that order; junction bases with no gene match: 8. The CDR3 DNA reads as TGCAGTCAAGGGCTAGCGGGAGTATACGAGCAGTACTTC. Encoded protein: CSQGLAGVYEQYF.

This clonotype was observed many times. The chain uses TRBV20-1 and TRBJ2-7; 11 bases agree with TRBD2. Germline values: CDR1 DFQATT, CDR2 SNEGSKA (reference sequence). The CDR3 spans 13 residues. The CDR3 DNA reads TGCAGAGCAGGGACTAGCGGTACCTACGAGCAGTACTTC. Protein sequence: CRAGTSGTYEQYF.

This clonotype was seen a few times. J is TRBJ1-6 and V is TRBV7-2, with D maybe TRBD1 (5 bases). Trimming removed 2 bases from V and 7 bases from J, with 9 bases in between. The CDR3 covers 14 residues. CDR1 SGHTA and CDR2 FQGNSA come from the germline V gene. CDR3 in amino acids: CASSLKGVNSPLHF. CDR3 DNA: TGTGCCAGCAGCTTAAAAGGGGTCAATTCACCCCTCCACTTT.

This chain links TRBV6-2 or TRBV6-3 with TRBJ2-7, with 7 nucleotides matching TRBD2. In germline, CDR1 is MNHEY, CDR2 SVGEGT. V was clipped by 11 bases and J by 7 bases; unmatched bases: 11. This CDR3 has 12 amino acids. The CDR3 reads CASRDYYEEQYF. CDR3 nucleotides: TGTGCCTCTAGGGACTACTACGAGGAGCAGTACTTC.

This clonotype has just a few counts. The chain couples TRBV12-3 or TRBV12-4 to TRBJ2-1; 8 nucleotides line up with TRBD1. V lost 6 bases and J lost 0; bases outside the gene matches: 1. This CDR3 is built from 14 residues. This CDR3 reads CASRTGGSYNEQFF. The CDR3 DNA reads as TGTGCCAGCAGAACAGGGGGCTCCTACAATGAGCAGTTCTTC.

The chain couples TRBV20-1 to TRBJ2-3; TRBD2 matches at 10 bases. V lost 0 bases, J lost 6 bases, and 9 bases stayed unmatched. The CDR3 contains 16 residues. CDR1 is DFQATT and CDR2 is SNEGSKA in the germline V gene (reference sequence). The CDR3 is CSARDGASGRLDTQYF. In DNA form, the CDR3 reads TGCAGTGCTAGAGATGGTGCTAGCGGGAGACTGGATACGCAGTATTTT.

The rearrangement uses TRBV29-1 and TRBJ2-6; D gene ambiguous. CDR1 is SQVTM and CDR2 is ANQGSEA in the germline V gene. There are 16 residues in the CDR3. The germline V and J ends were trimmed by 4 bases and 0 bases, with 13 bases remaining between them. The CDR3 protein is CSVGWGRSSGANVLTF. The CDR3 nucleotides read TGCAGCGTTGGATGGGGTCGGAGCTCTGGGGCCAACGTCCTGACTTTC.

The chain recombines TRBV6-4 with TRBJ2-2; no clear D. V lost 3 bases and J 6 bases, leaving 5 bases between the germline ends. This CDR3 has 12 residues. Germline assignment: CDR1 MRHNA and CDR2 SNTAGT. For the CDR3, the DNA is TGTGCCAGCAGTGATCGGGCCGGGGAGCTGTTTTTT. Protein product: CASSDRAGELFF.

The CDR3 DNA is TGTGCCAGCAGCCCCCGGGGTAGCGGGAGTACAGATACGCAGTATTTT. Amino acids: CASSPRGSGSTDTQYF. The J gene is TRBJ2-3, the V gene TRBV7-6; TRBD2 matches 9 bases. Trimming took 5 bases from V and 3 from J; bases not matched to a gene: 9. The CDR3 sequence is 16 residues long. Germline V gene data show CDR1 as SGHVS and CDR2 as FNYEAQ.

This sequence joins TRBV5-1 and TRBJ2-1; the match to TRBD2 covers 10 bases. The CDR3 is made up of 15 amino acids. Germline-derived CDR1 and CDR2 are SGHRS and YFSETQ. With V trimmed by 7 bases and J by 4 bases, 8 bases remained unmatched. Here the CDR3 reads CASGLAGAAYNEQFF. CDR3 DNA sequence: TGCGCCAGCGGGCTAGCGGGAGCCGCGTACAATGAGCAGTTCTTC.

This clonotype appeared many times. The chain carries TRBV20-1 and TRBJ1-2; D perhaps matches TRBD1 (5 bases). This CDR3 region has 14 residues. From germline, CDR1 is DFQATT and CDR2 SNEGSKA (reference sequence). The V end was cut by 6 bases, the J end by 7 bases, with 21 bases between. As DNA, the CDR3 is TGCAGTGCCGTAGATACCGGGACGGCGTTTGGCTACACCTTC. Protein sequence: CSAVDTGTAFGYTF.

The rearrangement joins TRBV5-5 to TRBJ2-7, with D hard to call. There are 12 residues in the CDR3. In germline, CDR1 is SGHKS, CDR2 YYEKEE (reference sequence). V lost 2 bases and J 5 bases, leaving 8 bases between the germline ends. Here the CDR3 reads CASSFPRNEQYF. Here the CDR3 DNA reads TGTGCCAGCAGCTTCCCCCGCAACGAGCAGTACTTC.

This clonotype was detected only a few times. V is TRBV23-1 and J is TRBJ2-3; D remains ambiguous. TRBV23-1 is treated as an ORF (open reading frame) with a function not yet certain. V was cut by 0 bases and J by 6 bases, with 4 bases left in between. This CDR3 region has 12 residues. The CDR3 sequence: CASSQSLDTQYF. In nucleotides, the CDR3 is TGCGCCAGCAGTCAATCCCTGGATACGCAGTATTTT.

This chain links TRBV24-1 with TRBJ1-5, with TRBD1 matching 9 bases. The V and J ends lost 10 bases and 4 bases, in that order; junction bases with no gene match: 7. The CDR3 runs to 14 residues. CDR1 is KGHDR, CDR2 SFDVKD, per germline. The CDR3 spells CATVDRGYNQPQHF. The CDR3 nucleotides read TGTGCCACAGTAGACAGGGGGTATAATCAGCCCCAGCATTTT.